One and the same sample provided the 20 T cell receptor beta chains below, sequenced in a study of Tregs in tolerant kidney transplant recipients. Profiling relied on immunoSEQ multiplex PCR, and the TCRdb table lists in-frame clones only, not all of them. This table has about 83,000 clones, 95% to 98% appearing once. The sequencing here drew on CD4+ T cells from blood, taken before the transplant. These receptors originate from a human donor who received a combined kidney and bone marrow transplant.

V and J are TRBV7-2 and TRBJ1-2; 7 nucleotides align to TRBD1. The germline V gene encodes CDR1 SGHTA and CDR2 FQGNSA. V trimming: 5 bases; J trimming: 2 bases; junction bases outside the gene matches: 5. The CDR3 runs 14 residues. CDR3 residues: CASSQKTGNYGYTF. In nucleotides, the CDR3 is TGTGCCAGCAGCCAGAAGACAGGGAACTATGGCTACACCTTC.

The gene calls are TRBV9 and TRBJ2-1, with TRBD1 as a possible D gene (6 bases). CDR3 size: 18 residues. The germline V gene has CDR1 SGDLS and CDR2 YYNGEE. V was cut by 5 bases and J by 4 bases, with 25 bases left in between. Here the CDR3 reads CASSWGLGRQATYNEQFF. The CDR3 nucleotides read TGTGCCAGCAGTTGGGGTTTGGGGAGACAGGCGACTTACAATGAGCAGTTCTTC.

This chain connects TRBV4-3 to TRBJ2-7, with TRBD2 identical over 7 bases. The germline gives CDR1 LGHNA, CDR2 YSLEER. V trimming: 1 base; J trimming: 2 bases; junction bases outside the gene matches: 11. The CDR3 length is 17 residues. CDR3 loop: CASSQGLGTSATYEQYF. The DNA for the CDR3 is TGCGCCAGCAGCCAAGGACTGGGAACTAGCGCGACCTACGAGCAGTACTTC.

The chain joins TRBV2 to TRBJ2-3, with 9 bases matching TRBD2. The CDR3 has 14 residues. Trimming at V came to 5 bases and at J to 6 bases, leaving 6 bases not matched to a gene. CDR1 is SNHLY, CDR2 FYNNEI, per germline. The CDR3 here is CASSFSGGRDTQYF. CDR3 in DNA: TGTGCCAGCAGTTTTAGCGGGGGCAGGGATACGCAGTATTTT.

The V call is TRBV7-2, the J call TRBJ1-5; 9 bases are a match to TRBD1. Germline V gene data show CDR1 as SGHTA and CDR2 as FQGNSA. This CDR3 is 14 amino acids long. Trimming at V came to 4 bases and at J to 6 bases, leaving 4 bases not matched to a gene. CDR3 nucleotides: TGTGCCAGCAGCTCACAGGGGGCGGGTCAGCCCCAGCATTTT. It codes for CASSSQGAGQPQHF.

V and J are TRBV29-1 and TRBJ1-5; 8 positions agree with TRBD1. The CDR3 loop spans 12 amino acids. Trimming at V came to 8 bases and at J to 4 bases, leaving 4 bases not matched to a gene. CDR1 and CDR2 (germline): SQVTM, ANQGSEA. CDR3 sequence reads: CSFRQGNQPQHF. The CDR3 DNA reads TGCAGCTTCCGACAGGGGAATCAGCCCCAGCATTTT. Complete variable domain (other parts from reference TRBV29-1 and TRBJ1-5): SAVISQKPSRDICQRGTSLTIQCQVDSQVTMMFWYRQQPGQSLTLIATANQGSEATYESGFVIDKFPISRPNLTFSTLTVSNMSPEDSSIYLCSFRQGNQPQHFGDGTRLSIL.

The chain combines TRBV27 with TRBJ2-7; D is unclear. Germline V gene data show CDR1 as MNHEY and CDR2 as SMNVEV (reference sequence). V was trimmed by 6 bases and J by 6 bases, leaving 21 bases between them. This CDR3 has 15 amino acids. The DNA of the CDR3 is TGTGCCAGCAGCCGCTTCGTTCCGGTATCGGGCGAGCAGTACTTC. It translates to CASSRFVPVSGEQYF.

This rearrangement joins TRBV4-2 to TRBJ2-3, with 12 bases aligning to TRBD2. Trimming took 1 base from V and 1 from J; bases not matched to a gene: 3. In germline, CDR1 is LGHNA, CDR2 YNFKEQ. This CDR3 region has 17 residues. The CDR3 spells CASSQVWTSGGTDTQYF. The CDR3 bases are TGTGCCAGCAGCCAAGTTTGGACTAGCGGGGGCACAGATACGCAGTATTTT.

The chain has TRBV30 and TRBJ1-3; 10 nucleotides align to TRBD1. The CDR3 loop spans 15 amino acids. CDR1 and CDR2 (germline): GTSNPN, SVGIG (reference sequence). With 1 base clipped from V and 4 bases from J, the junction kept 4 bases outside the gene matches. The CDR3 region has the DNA TGTGCCTGGAGTGGACAGGGGGCTGTAGGAAACACCATATATTTT. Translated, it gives CAWSGQGAVGNTIYF.

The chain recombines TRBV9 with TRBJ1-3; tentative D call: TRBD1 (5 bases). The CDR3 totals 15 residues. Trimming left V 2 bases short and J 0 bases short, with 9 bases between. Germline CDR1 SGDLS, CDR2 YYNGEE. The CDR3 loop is CASSVRGNSGNTIYF. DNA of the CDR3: TGTGCCAGCAGCGTTAGGGGTAACTCTGGAAACACCATATATTTT.

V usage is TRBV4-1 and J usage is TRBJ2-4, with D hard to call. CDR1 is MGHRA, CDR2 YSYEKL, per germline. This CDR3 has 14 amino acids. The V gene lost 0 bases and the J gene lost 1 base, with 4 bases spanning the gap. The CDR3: CASSQDFAKNIQYF. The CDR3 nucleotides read TGCGCCAGCAGCCAAGACTTTGCCAAAAACATTCAGTACTTC.

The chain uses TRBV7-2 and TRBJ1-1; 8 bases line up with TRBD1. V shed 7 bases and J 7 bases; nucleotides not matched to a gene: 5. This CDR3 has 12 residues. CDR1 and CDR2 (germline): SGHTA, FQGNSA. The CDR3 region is CASTRQGLEAFF. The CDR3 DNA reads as TGTGCCAGCACGCGACAGGGGCTTGAAGCTTTCTTT. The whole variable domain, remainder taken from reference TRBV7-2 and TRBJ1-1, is GAGVSQSPSNKVTEKGKDVELRCDPISGHTALYWYRQSLGQGLEFLIYFQGNSAPDKSGLPSDRFSAERTGGSVSTLTIQRTQQEDSAVYLCASTRQGLEAFFGQGTRLTVV.

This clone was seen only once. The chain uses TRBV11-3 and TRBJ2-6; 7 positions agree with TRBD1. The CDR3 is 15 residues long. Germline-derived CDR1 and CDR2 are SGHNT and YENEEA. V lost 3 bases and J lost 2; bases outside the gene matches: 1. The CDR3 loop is CASSFTGAGANVLTF. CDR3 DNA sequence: TGTGCCAGCAGCTTCACAGGGGCTGGGGCCAACGTCCTGACTTTC. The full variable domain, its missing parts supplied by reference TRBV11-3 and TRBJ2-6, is EAGVVQSPRYKIIEKKQPVAFWCNPISGHNTLYWYLQNLGQGPELLIRYENEEAVDDSQLPKDRFSAERLKGVDSTLKIQPAELGDSAVYLCASSFTGAGANVLTFGAGSRLTVL.

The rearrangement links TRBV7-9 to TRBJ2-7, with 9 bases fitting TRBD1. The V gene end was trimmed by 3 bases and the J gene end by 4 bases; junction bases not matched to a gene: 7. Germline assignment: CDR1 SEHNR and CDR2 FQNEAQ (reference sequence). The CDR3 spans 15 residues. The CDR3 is CASSLDWDRVYEQYF. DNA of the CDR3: TGTGCCAGCAGCTTGGACTGGGACAGGGTTTACGAGCAGTACTTC.

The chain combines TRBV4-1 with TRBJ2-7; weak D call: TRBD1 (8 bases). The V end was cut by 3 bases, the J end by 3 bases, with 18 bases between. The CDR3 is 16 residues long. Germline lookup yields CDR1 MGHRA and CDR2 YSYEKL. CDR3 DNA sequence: TGCGCCAGCAGCCAGGGGGGGACAGGATTTCTCTACGAGCAGTACTTC. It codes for CASSQGGTGFLYEQYF.

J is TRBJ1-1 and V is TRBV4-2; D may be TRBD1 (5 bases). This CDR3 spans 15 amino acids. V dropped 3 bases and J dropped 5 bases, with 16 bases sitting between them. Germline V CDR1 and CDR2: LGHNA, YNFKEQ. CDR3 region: CASSQGRWQGTEAFF. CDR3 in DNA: TGTGCCAGCAGCCAGGGGCGGTGGCAGGGAACTGAAGCTTTCTTT.

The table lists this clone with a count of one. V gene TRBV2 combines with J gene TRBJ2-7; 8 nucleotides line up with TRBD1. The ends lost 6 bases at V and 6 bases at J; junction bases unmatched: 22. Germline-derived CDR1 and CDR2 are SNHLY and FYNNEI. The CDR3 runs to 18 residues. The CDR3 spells CASRPDRGGQWLALEQYF. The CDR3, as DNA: TGTGCCAGCAGGCCCGACAGGGGAGGCCAGTGGTTAGCTCTCGAGCAGTACTTC.

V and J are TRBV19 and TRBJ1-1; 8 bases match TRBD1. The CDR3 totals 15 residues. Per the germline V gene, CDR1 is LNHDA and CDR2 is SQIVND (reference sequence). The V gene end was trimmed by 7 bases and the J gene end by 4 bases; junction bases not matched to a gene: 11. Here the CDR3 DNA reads TGTGCCAGTACCGATGGAAGCACAGGGGGCACTGAAGCTTTCTTT. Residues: CASTDGSTGGTEAFF.

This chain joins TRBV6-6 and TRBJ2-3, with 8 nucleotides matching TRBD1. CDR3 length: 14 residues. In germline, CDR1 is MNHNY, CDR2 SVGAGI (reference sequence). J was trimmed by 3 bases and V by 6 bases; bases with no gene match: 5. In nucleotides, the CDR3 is TGTGCCAGCAGGCAGGGGGCGAGGACAGATACGCAGTATTTT. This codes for CASRQGARTDTQYF.

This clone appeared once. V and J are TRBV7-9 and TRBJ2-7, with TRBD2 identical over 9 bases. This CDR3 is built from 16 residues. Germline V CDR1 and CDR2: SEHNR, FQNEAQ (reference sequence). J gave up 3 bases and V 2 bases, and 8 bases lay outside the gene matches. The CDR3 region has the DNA TGTGCCAGCAGCTTATTCCCCTCAGCGGGAGGCTACGAGCAGTACTTC. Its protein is CASSLFPSAGGYEQYF.